This T cell receptor beta chain was observed in a study of T cells in Graves' hyperthyroidism and ophthalmopathy. Exclusions: uncontrolled infection, other autoimmune disease, pregnancy, lactation. Researchers amplified the TCR beta CDR3 regions from RNA transcripts. Carried out on the TCR CDR3, a first-round RT-PCR used the HTBI primer set. Each CDR3 protein is one row after TCRdb ran MiXCR on the multiplex PCR reads. The table records fewer than 700,000 distinct CDR3 sequences, roughly 17% of them present only once. This clonotype was counted many times. Its matching antigen is unknown. General study points: The majority of expanded thyroid clonotypes above 0.001 also appeared in blood.

V dropped 6 bases and J dropped 5; count of bases not matched to a gene: 15. CDR3 length equals 16 residues. Per germline, CDR1 SGHAT and CDR2 FQNNGV. The clonotype was recovered from a woman between 18 and 29 years old with Graves' ophthalmopathy. V and J are TRBV11-2 and TRBJ2-7, with 8 bases identical to TRBD2. Sequenced input: blood. This CDR3 reads CASRVTSGRLIHEQYF. The CDR3, as DNA: TGTGCCAGCAGAGTAACTAGCGGTCGCTTGATCCACGAGCAGTACTTC.